This T cell receptor beta chain was found in a study of OX40 agonist ivuxolimab in advanced cancers. Study background: Males comprised 82.7% of the group, whose mean age was 60 years (range roughly 23 to 80). Antecedent anti-PD-1, anti-PD-L1 or anti-CTLA-4 therapy was permissible, with around 40% having received some.

CDR3 length: 13 residues. Germline assignment: CDR1 SGHRS and CDR2 YFSETQ. Trimming left V 4 bases short and J 5 bases short, with 12 bases between. Whole-study findings and limits: Nonresponders, in some cases, also had low normalized T-cell clonal expansion.

As for this clone: What it recognizes is unknown.

Method: immunoSEQ multiplex PCR; TCRdb's copy keeps in-frame clones and lacks some. The sample has some 80,000 clones, 85% seen once. V usage is TRBV5-1 and J usage is TRBJ1-1; TRBD1 might be the D (6 bases). The origin of this receptor is an adult with an advanced solid tumor such as melanoma, head and neck, liver or kidney cancer. Specimen: CD4+ or CD8+ T cells sorted from blood, collected in a trial of the OX40 agonist ivuxolimab. The CDR3 loop is CASSEQGGTEAFF. CDR3 coding DNA: TGCGCCAGCAGCGAACAGGGAGGGACTGAAGCTTTCTTT.